Shown below are 14 T cell receptor beta chains from a single sample sequenced in a study of T cell changes during pregnancy in multiple sclerosis. Generated by immunoSEQ multiplex PCR, the TCRdb table keeps only in-frame clones and is missing some. This table holds tens of thousands of clones, approximately 91% found once. Source: peripheral blood, taken after pregnancy. The receptors originated from a female donor with multiple sclerosis, enrolled in a pregnancy study.

The sample holds one count of this clone. The chain links TRBV9 to TRBJ1-4, with D possibly being TRBD1 (6 bases). The CDR3 extends over 13 amino acids. CDR1 is SGDLS, CDR2 YYNGEE, per germline. The V and J ends lost 0 bases and 8 bases respectively, with 8 bases between them. DNA of the CDR3: TGTGCCAGCAGCGTAGGGGGGCACGAAAAACTGTTTTTT. Its translation: CASSVGGHEKLFF.

This clone came up once. The chain has TRBV5-1 and TRBJ1-1; the D is unclear. The germline CDR1 and CDR2 sequences are SGHRS and YFSETQ. The CDR3 has 14 residues. Deletions cut 5 bases from V and 4 bases from J, with 15 bases between. CDR3 coding DNA: TGCGCCAGCAGGGAGGGTTCTTCCCCCACTGAAGCTTTCTTT. Amino acid sequence: CASREGSSPTEAFF.

The rearrangement uses TRBV19 and TRBJ1-2, with D possibly TRBD1 on 5 matching bases. Germline V gives CDR1 LNHDA, CDR2 SQIVND (reference sequence). The CDR3 spans 16 residues. Trimming removed 5 bases at V and 4 bases at J, with 20 bases between. The CDR3 spells CASSRRESGYGYGYTF. CDR3 nucleotides: TGTGCCAGTAGTCGTCGAGAATCAGGGTATGGCTATGGCTACACCTTC.

This clone came up once. The V and J genes are TRBV5-1 and TRBJ2-7, with D possibly TRBD1 on 6 matching bases. CDR3 length: 14 residues. V lost 3 bases to trimming and J lost 5 bases, with 15 bases between them. CDR1 is SGHRS, CDR2 YFSETQ, per germline. The CDR3: CASSWGTGMDEQYF. The CDR3 DNA reads TGCGCCAGCAGCTGGGGAACAGGGATGGACGAGCAGTACTTC.

The gene calls are TRBV10-1 and TRBJ1-1, with D tentatively TRBD1 (6 bases). The germline CDR1 and CDR2 sequences are WNHNN and SYGVQD (reference sequence). The CDR3 is 19 residues long. V lost 8 bases and J lost 0, with 28 bases in between. In DNA, the CDR3 is TGCGCCAGCTCCCACAATCGTACAGGGATCCACCTCATGAACACTGAAGCTTTCTTT. Residues: CASSHNRTGIHLMNTEAFF.

This chain's CDR3 is CASSLYRDYGYTF. The CDR3, as DNA: TGTGCCAGCAGCTTATACAGGGACTATGGCTACACCTTC. V and J are TRBV11-2 and TRBJ1-2, with TRBD1 as a possible D gene (6 bases). This CDR3 has 13 amino acids. The V end was cut by 2 bases, the J end by 3 bases, with 7 bases between. Germline V CDR1 and CDR2: SGHAT, FQNNGV.

The gene calls are TRBV4-3 and TRBJ2-3, with D possibly TRBD2 on 6 matching bases. CDR3 length: 16 residues. CDR1 and CDR2 from the germline V gene are LGHNA and YSLEER. V was trimmed by 0 bases and J by 2 bases, leaving 12 bases between them. CDR3 amino acids: CASSQDLGGATDTQYF. In DNA, the CDR3 is TGCGCCAGCAGCCAAGATTTGGGCGGGGCCACAGATACGCAGTATTTT.

The chain recombines TRBV7-2 with TRBJ1-1; the match to TRBD1 covers 9 bases. From germline, CDR1 is SGHTA and CDR2 FQGNSA. The V gene end was trimmed by 5 bases and the J gene end by 5 bases; junction bases not matched to a gene: 9. The CDR3 runs to 15 residues. CDR3 loop: CASSPTGQGWTEAFF. Written as DNA, the CDR3 is TGTGCCAGCAGCCCGACGGGACAGGGATGGACTGAAGCTTTCTTT.

The chain couples TRBV27 to TRBJ1-1, with D possibly matching TRBD1 (6 bases). Trimming took off 8 bases at V and 1 base at J, with 14 bases between the two ends. CDR3 length equals 14 residues. Germline loops: CDR1 MNHEY, CDR2 SMNVEV (reference sequence). The CDR3 bases are TGTGCCAGCCATAGACAGGCCACGAACACTGAAGCTTTCTTT. Translating it yields CASHRQATNTEAFF.

The chain couples TRBV7-3 to TRBJ2-2; 7 nucleotides agree with TRBD2. Germline trimming cut 5 bases from V and 6 bases from J; bases unmatched to any gene: 6. CDR1 SGHTA and CDR2 FQGTGA come from the germline V gene. This CDR3 has 14 amino acids. As DNA, the CDR3 is TGTGCCAGCAGCCTAGGGGCGGGGGCCGGGGAGCTGTTTTTT. Protein sequence: CASSLGAGAGELFF.

The chain employs TRBV13 and TRBJ2-3; 13 nucleotides align to TRBD2. The CDR3 contains 16 residues. The J segment lost 4 bases and the V segment lost 4 bases, leaving 5 bases of the junction unmatched. Germline V gives CDR1 PRHDT, CDR2 FYEKMQ (reference sequence). The CDR3 DNA follows: TGTGCCAGCAGCTCGGGACTAGCGGGGCCGGCAGATACGCAGTATTTT. Protein sequence: CASSSGLAGPADTQYF.

The V gene is TRBV9, the J gene TRBJ1-2; tentative D call: TRBD1 (6 bases). Germline-derived CDR1 and CDR2 are SGDLS and YYNGEE. V was cut by 4 bases and J by 4 bases, with 14 bases left in between. The CDR3 spans 14 residues. CDR3 region: CASSHLGQPYGYTF. CDR3 sequence (DNA): TGTGCCAGCAGCCACCTCGGACAGCCCTATGGCTACACCTTC. Full variable domain (missing parts from reference TRBV9 and TRBJ1-2): DSGVTQTPKHLITATGQRVTLRCSPRSGDLSVYWYQQSLDQGLQFLIQYYNGEERAKGNILERFSAQQFPDLHSELNLSSLELGDSALYFCASSHLGQPYGYTFGSGTRLTVV.

This clone occurred once. The rearrangement joins TRBV6-6 to TRBJ1-1; perhaps TRBD1 as D (6 bases). The CDR3 has 15 residues. V shed 8 bases and J shed 0 bases, with 16 bases lying between them. CDR1 and CDR2 (germline): MNHNY, SVGAGI (reference sequence). CDR3 coding DNA: TGTGCCAGCTCGCTCGGGGGGGCAATGAACACTGAAGCTTTCTTT. It translates to CASSLGGAMNTEAFF.

The gene calls are TRBV5-1 and TRBJ2-5; the match to TRBD1 covers 12 bases. Germline assignment: CDR1 SGHRS and CDR2 YFSETQ. J gave up 0 bases and V 6 bases, and 9 bases lay outside the gene matches. This CDR3 contains 17 residues. CDR3 protein: CASNSGTGGPYQETQYF. DNA for the CDR3: TGCGCCAGCAATTCCGGGACAGGGGGCCCGTACCAAGAGACCCAGTACTTC.